This T cell receptor (beta chain) was captured by sequencing in a study of PD-L1 blockade in urothelial cancer. Sequencing used immunoSEQ multiplex PCR; TCRdb keeps in-frame clones, though not all of them. The table lists 65,000 to 80,000 clones, around 84% of them singletons. The V end was cut by 1 base, the J end by 7 bases, with 16 bases between. The germline V gene has CDR1 SGHDN and CDR2 FVKESK. The CDR3 runs to 16 residues. Source: PBMCs, taken around atezolizumab (anti-PD-L1) treatment. The chain employs TRBV14 and TRBJ2-2; tentative D call: TRBD2 (7 bases). This sequence was found in a man between 65 and 80 years old with urothelial cancer. For the CDR3, the DNA is TGTGCCAGCAGCCAAGCTCCCAGGGGAGGGAACGGGGAGCTGTTTTTT. Translating gives CASSQAPRGGNGELFF.